Below are 11 T cell receptor beta chains sequenced from a single sample in a study of cytomegalovirus exposure and HLA in healthy donors. PCR involved 60 Vbeta and 13 Jbeta primers. Method: immunoSEQ multiplex PCR; TCRdb's copy keeps in-frame clones and lacks some. The top ten clones hold about 3% of a sample with roughly 200,000 clones, roughly 80% of them seen once. The sequencing sample was made of PBMCs. These receptors were collected from a man younger than 45 in good health and CMV-seronegative.

The chain carries TRBV27 and TRBJ2-1; tentative D call: TRBD1 (8 bases). The CDR3 is made up of 16 amino acids. CDR1 MNHEY and CDR2 SMNVEV come from the germline V gene (reference sequence). Trimming shortened V by 5 bases and J by 3 bases, and 17 bases separated the two germline ends. CDR3 DNA sequence: TGTGCCAGCAGTCTAAGGACAGGGACTATCTACAATGAGCAGTTCTTC. It specifies CASSLRTGTIYNEQFF.

V is TRBV9 and J is TRBJ1-4; possibly TRBD1 for D (6 bases). Germline values: CDR1 SGDLS, CDR2 YYNGEE. This CDR3 is 15 amino acids long. The V end was cut by 7 bases, the J end by 7 bases, with 20 bases between. CDR3 protein: CASEPGTPRGEKLFF. CDR3 coding DNA: TGTGCCAGCGAACCCGGGACACCCCGGGGTGAAAAACTGTTTTTT.

The CDR3 DNA sequence: TGTGCCACCAGCAGCGGACAGGGGGGGTCCTACGAGCAGTACTTC. Encoded protein: CATSSGQGGSYEQYF. The rearrangement joins TRBV15 to TRBJ2-5; 10 positions agree with TRBD1. The J call could be wrong; TRBJ2-7 is a better fit for the DNA end. The germline V gene encodes CDR1 LNHNV and CDR2 YYDKDF (reference sequence). The CDR3 runs 15 residues.

This clone was seen only a few times. This chain uses TRBV9 with TRBJ1-1; 8 nucleotides agree with TRBD1. Germline V CDR1 and CDR2: SGDLS, YYNGEE. The junction had 13 bases not matched to a gene; V was cut back by 4 bases and J by 11 bases. The CDR3 has 14 amino acids. CDR3 residues: CASSLITSGGMAFF. The CDR3 region has the DNA TGTGCCAGCAGCCTTATAACCTCAGGGGGCATGGCTTTCTTT.

The J gene is TRBJ2-6, the V gene TRBV7-8; D is perhaps TRBD1 (5 bases). Germline CDR1 is SGHVS and CDR2 is FQNEAQ. The CDR3 consists of 15 residues. Trimming stripped 4 bases from V and 2 bases from J, with 9 bases between. The CDR3: CASSSTVTGANVLTF. In DNA, the CDR3 is TGTGCCAGCAGCTCGACAGTCACTGGGGCCAACGTCCTGACTTTC.

The J gene is TRBJ2-5, the V gene TRBV10-2; 8 nucleotides match TRBD2. The trim removed 6 bases at V and 5 bases at J, leaving 5 bases unmatched. Germline V gives CDR1 WSHSY, CDR2 SAAADI. The CDR3 covers 13 residues. The CDR3 DNA reads as TGCGCCAGCAGCCCCTGGACTAGCGAGACCCAGTACTTC. Amino acid sequence: CASSPWTSETQYF.

The chain couples TRBV5-1 to TRBJ2-5; D might be TRBD1 (5 bases). Deletions cut 0 bases from V and 5 bases from J, with 11 bases between. This CDR3 contains 14 residues. Germline CDR1 SGHRS, CDR2 YFSETQ. CDR3: CASSLAGIRETQYF. The CDR3 DNA reads TGCGCCAGCAGCTTGGCAGGGATCCGGGAGACCCAGTACTTC. The full variable domain, with the rest looked up from reference TRBV5-1 and TRBJ2-5, is KAGVTQTPRYLIKTRGQQVTLSCSPISGHRSVSWYQQTPGQGLQFLFEYFSETQRNKGNFPGRFSGRQFSNSRSEMNVSTLELGDSALYLCASSLAGIRETQYFGPGTRLLVL.

This clone was seen a few times. Other DNA sequences in this specimen translate into the identical CDR3. The chain couples TRBV11-2 to TRBJ1-5, with D possibly being TRBD1 (6 bases). Germline V gene lookup returns CDR1 SGHAT and CDR2 FQNNGV. CDR3 length: 13 amino acids. V shed 3 bases and J shed 7 bases, with 10 bases lying between them. CDR3 sequence (DNA): TGTGCCAGCAGCTTGGGCAGGGGACAGCCCCAGCATTTT. It codes for CASSLGRGQPQHF.

V is TRBV5-1 and J is TRBJ1-2; no firm D call. The length of the CDR3 is 15 residues. The V end was cut by 5 bases, the J end by 2 bases, with 16 bases between. Germline loops: CDR1 SGHRS, CDR2 YFSETQ. Here the CDR3 DNA reads TGCGCCAGCAGTTCCGTTCCTGGACTGAACTATGGCTACACCTTC. The encoded protein is CASSSVPGLNYGYTF. Using reference TRBV5-1 and TRBJ1-2 for the parts outside the CDR3, the full variable domain is KAGVTQTPRYLIKTRGQQVTLSCSPISGHRSVSWYQQTPGQGLQFLFEYFSETQRNKGNFPGRFSGRQFSNSRSEMNVSTLELGDSALYLCASSSVPGLNYGYTFGSGTRLTVV.

The genes are TRBV5-1 and TRBJ2-3, with 7 bases that match TRBD1. Germline V gene lookup returns CDR1 SGHRS and CDR2 YFSETQ. The CDR3 length is 15 residues. Germline trimming cut 0 bases from V and 2 bases from J; bases unmatched to any gene: 3. The chain's CDR3 is CASSLDGTATDTQYF. The CDR3 coding sequence is TGCGCCAGCAGCTTGGATGGGACAGCCACAGATACGCAGTATTTT.

The chain links TRBV5-6 to TRBJ2-1, with D perhaps matching TRBD1 (5 bases). Trimming cost V 4 bases and J 5 bases, with 10 bases left between them. Germline V lookup: CDR1 SGHDT, CDR2 YYEEEE. This CDR3 contains 13 residues. The CDR3, as DNA: TGTGCCAGCAGCCTGGACATGAACAATGAGCAGTTCTTC. Residues: CASSLDMNNEQFF. Full variable domain (rest looked up from reference TRBV5-6 and TRBJ2-1): DAGVTQSPTHLIKTRGQQVTLRCSPKSGHDTVSWYQQALGQGPQFIFQYYEEEERQRGNFPDRFSGHQFPNYSSELNVNALLLGDSALYLCASSLDMNNEQFFGPGTRLTVL.